Below, 2 T cell receptor beta chains from the same sample are listed, as sequenced in a study of T cell repertoires in cytomegalovirus infection. Each CDR3 protein gets one entry after TCRdb re-called the reads with MiXCR. The sample comprises about 700,000 distinct CDR3 sequences, 30% to 35% of which are singletons, and 15% to 20% rests with the top ten. No antigen has been identified for these receptors. The source was cultured PBMCs, collected from culture after CMV antigen stimulation. These receptors were obtained from a human donor in good health (CMV status not recorded). Some clones in this sample may be carry-over from other donors' samples.

This chain links TRBV7-2 with TRBJ2-3; TRBD1 agrees at 9 bases. The CDR3 spans 18 residues. Germline V lookup: CDR1 SGHTA, CDR2 FQGNSA. Trimming removed 4 bases from V and 1 base from J; junction bases left unmatched: 12. The CDR3 DNA follows: TGTGCCAGCAGCTCTCCGGGACAGGGATTAACCGGCACAGATACGCAGTATTTT. It is translated as CASSSPGQGLTGTDTQYF.

V is TRBV7-4 and J is TRBJ2-1; D is unclear. V was shortened by 2 bases and J by 5 bases, with 10 bases between the two germline ends. The CDR3 length is 14 residues. Germline V gives CDR1 SGHVT, CDR2 SQSDAQ. The CDR3 here is CASSLPQPNNEQFF. The CDR3 bases are TGTGCCAGCAGCTTACCCCAACCCAACAATGAGCAGTTCTTC.